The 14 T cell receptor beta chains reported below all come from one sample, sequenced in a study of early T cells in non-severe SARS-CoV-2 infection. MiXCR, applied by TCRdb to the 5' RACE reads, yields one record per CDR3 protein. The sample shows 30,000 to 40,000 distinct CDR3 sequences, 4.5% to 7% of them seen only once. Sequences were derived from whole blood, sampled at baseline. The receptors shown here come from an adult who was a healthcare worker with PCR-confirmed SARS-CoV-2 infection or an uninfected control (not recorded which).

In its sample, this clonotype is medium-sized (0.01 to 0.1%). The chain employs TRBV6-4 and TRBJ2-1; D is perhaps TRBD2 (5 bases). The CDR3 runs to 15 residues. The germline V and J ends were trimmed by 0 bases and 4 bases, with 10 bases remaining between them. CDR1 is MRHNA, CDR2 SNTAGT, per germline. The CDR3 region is CASSDSITGYNEQFF. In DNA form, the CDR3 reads TGTGCCAGCAGTGACTCGATAACGGGGTACAATGAGCAGTTCTTC.

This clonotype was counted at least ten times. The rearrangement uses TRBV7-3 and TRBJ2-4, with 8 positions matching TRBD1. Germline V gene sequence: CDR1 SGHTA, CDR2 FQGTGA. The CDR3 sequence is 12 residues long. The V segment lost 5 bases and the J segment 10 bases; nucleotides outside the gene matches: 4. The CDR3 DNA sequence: TGTGCCAGCAGCGCCGGACAGGGTATTCAGTACTTC. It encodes CASSAGQGIQYF.

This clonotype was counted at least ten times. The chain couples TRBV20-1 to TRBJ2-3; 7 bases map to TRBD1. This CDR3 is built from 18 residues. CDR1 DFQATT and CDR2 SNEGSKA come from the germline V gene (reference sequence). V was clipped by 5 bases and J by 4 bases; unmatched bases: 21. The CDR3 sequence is CSAETDLGRQGSPDTQYF. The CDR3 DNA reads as TGCAGTGCTGAGACGGATCTGGGGAGACAGGGTTCCCCAGATACGCAGTATTTT.

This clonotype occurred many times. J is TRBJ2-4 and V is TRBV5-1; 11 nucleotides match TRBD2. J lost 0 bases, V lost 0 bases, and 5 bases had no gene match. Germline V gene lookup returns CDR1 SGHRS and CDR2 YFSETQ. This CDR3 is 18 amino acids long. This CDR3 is CASSLVTSGGIAKNIQYF. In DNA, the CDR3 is TGCGCCAGCAGCTTGGTCACTAGCGGGGGAATAGCCAAAAACATTCAGTACTTC.

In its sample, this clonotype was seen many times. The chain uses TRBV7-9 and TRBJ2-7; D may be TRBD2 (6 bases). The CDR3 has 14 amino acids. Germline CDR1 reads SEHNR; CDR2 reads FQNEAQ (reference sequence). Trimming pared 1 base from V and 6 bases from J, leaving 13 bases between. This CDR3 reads CASSLGGGTSEQYF. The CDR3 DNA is TGTGCCAGCAGCTTAGGAGGCGGGACGTCCGAGCAGTACTTC.

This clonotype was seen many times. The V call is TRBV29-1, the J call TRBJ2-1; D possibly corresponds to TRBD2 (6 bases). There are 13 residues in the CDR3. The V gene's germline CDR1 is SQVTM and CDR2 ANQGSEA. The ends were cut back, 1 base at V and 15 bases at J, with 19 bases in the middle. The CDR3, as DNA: TGCAGCGTTGAAGTCCGGGGAGGCATTGGTCCGTTCTTC. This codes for CSVEVRGGIGPFF.

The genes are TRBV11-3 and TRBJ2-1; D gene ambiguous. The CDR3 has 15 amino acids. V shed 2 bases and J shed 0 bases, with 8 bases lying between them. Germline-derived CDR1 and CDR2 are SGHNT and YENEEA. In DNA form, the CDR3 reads TGTGCCAGCAGCTTACAAACAAGCTCCTACAATGAGCAGTTCTTC. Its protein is CASSLQTSSYNEQFF.

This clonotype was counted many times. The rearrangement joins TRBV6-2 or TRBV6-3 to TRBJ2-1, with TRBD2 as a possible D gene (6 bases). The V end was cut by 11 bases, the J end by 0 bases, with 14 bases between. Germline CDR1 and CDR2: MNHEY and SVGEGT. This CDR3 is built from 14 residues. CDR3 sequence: CACGGPSSYNEQFF. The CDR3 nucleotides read TGTGCCTGCGGAGGGCCCAGCTCCTACAATGAGCAGTTCTTC.

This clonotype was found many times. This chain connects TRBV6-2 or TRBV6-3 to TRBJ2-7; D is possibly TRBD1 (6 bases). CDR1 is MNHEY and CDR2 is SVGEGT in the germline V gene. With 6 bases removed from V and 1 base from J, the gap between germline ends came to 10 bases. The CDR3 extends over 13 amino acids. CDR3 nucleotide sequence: TGTGCCAGCAGACCCACAGGGTCCTACGAGCAGTACTTC. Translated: CASRPTGSYEQYF.

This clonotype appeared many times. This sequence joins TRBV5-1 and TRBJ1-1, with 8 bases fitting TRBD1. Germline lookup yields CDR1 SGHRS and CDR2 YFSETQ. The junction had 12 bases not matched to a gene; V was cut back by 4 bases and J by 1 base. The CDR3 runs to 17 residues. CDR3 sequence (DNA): TGCGCCAGCAGCCCTGGACAGGGCCGGGGCCCGAACACTGAAGCTTTCTTT. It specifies CASSPGQGRGPNTEAFF.

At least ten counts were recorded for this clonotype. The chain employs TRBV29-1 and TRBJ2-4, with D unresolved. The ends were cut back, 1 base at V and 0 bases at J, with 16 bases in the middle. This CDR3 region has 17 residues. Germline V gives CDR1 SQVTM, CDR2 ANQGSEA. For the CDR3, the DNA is TGCAGCGTTGAAGCCGATATAGGCATTCTAGCCAAAAACATTCAGTACTTC. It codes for CSVEADIGILAKNIQYF.

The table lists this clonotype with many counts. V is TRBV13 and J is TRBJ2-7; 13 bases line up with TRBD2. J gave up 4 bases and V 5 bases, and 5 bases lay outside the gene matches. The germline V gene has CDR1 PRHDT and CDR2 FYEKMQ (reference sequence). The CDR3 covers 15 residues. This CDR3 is CASSPRTSGSYEQYF. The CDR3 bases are TGTGCCAGCAGCCCACGGACTAGCGGGAGTTACGAGCAGTACTTC.

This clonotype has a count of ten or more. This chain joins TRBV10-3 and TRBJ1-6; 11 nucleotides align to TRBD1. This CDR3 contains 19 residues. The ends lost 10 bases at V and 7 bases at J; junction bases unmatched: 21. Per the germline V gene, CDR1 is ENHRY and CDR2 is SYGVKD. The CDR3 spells CATRLAPGQGAIENSPLHF. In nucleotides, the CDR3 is TGTGCCACCCGGTTAGCTCCTGGACAGGGGGCTATCGAGAATTCACCCCTCCACTTT.

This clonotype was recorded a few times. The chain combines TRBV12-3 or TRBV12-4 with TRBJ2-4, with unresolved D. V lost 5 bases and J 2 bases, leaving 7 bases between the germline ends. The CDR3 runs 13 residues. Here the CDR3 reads CASSPTSKNIQYF. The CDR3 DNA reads TGTGCCAGCAGTCCTACCTCCAAAAACATTCAGTACTTC.